This record covers a single TCR beta chain. With 6 bases removed from V and 4 bases from J, the gap between germline ends came to 12 bases. This CDR3 is built from 13 residues. The germline V gene has CDR1 MDHEN and CDR2 SYDVKM. The sample belongs to a study of blood T cell repertoires in COVID-19. Study-wide context: Material from acute and convalescent COVID-19 was sourced from the United States, Italy and Spain. In each case, the material was cDNA or gDNA derived from T cells, B-cell-depleted T cells, or PBMCs.

Original data processing: Estimates of nucleated cell counts were drawn from the amplification of reference gene primers. Profiled with immunoSEQ multiplex PCR; TCRdb holds only in-frame clones, not every one. D and trimming come from the DNA, and the V and J calls and clone size come from that table. The table shows under 250,000 clones, with about 82% occurring only once. The V call is TRBV28, the J call TRBJ2-5; D possibly corresponds to TRBD2 (6 bases). The TCR was taken from a woman between 55 and 75 years old with active or convalescent COVID-19. The specimen sequenced was peripheral blood. Written as DNA, the CDR3 is TGTGCCAGCAGAACGGGGGTGGCAGAGACCCAGTACTTC. Amino acid sequence: CASRTGVAETQYF.